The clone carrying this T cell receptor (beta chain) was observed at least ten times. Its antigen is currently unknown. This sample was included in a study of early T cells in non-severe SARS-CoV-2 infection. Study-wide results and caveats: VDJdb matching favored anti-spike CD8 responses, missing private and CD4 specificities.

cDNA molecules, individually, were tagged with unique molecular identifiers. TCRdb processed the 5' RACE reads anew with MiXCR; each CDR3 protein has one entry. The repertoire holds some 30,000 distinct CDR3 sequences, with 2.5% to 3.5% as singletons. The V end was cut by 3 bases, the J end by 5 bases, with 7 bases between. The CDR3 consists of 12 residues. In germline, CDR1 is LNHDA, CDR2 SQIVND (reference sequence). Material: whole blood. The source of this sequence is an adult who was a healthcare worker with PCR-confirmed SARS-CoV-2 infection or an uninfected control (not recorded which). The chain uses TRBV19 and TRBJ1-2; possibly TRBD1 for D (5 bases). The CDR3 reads CASSIDSYGYTF. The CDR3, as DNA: TGTGCCAGTAGTATTGACAGTTATGGCTACACCTTC. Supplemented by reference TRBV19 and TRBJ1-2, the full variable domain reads DGGITQSPKYLFRKEGQNVTLSCEQNLNHDAMYWYRQDPGQGLRLIYYSQIVNDFQKGDIAEGYSVSREKKESFPLTVTSAQKNPTAFYLCASSIDSYGYTFGSGTRLTVV.